This TCR beta chain appears in the sequencing data of a study of shared clonotypes between healthy human individuals. Turning to this clone: Its specificity is not known.

Overall study results and limits: It was expected that sequencing depth would affect clonotype sharing among donors. A limitation of the genetic and exposure-history diversity represented arose from few donors. Blood was the sole source, and tissue repertoires probably differ.

Deep-level assay runs were performed. This table comes from immunoSEQ multiplex PCR, and its TCRdb copy is limited to in-frame clones, with some not included. This repertoire shows about 560,000 clones, roughly 72% found once; its top ten account for around 11%. V shed 0 bases and J shed 1 base, with 6 bases lying between them. CDR1 and CDR2 (germline): SGHTA, FQGNSA. This CDR3 comprises 15 residues. Specimen: PBMCs. This receptor was identified in a woman aged 40 to 50 in good health. Some clones in this sample may be carry-over from other donors' samples. The V and J genes are TRBV7-2 and TRBJ2-2; D not certain. CDR3 sequence: CASSLAGRNTGELFF. DNA for the CDR3: TGTGCCAGCAGCTTAGCCGGTAGGAACACCGGGGAGCTGTTTTTT.